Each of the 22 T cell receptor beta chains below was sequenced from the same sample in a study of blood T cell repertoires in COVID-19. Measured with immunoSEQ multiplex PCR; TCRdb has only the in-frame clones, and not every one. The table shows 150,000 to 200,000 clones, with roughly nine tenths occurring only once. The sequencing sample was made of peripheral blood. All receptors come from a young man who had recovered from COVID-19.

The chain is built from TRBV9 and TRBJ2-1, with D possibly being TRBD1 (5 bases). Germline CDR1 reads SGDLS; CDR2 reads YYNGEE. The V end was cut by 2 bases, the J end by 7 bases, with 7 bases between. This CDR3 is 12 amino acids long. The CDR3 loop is CASSVTGNEQFF. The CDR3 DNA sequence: TGTGCCAGCAGCGTTACAGGTAATGAGCAGTTCTTC.

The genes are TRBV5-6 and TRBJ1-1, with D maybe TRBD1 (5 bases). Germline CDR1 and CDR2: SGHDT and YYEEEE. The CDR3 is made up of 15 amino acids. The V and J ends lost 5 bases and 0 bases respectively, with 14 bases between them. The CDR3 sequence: CASSPAGGLNTEAFF. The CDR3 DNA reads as TGTGCCAGCAGTCCCGCCGGGGGTTTGAACACTGAAGCTTTCTTT.

The CDR3 region is CASSHKPGDYSNQPQHF. The CDR3 DNA reads as TGTGCCAGCAGCCACAAACCAGGGGACTATAGCAATCAGCCCCAGCATTTT. This chain joins TRBV5-6 and TRBJ1-5; D is possibly TRBD1 (6 bases). From germline, CDR1 is SGHDT and CDR2 YYEEEE. This CDR3 has 17 residues. Trimming pared 4 bases from V and 0 bases from J, leaving 17 bases between.

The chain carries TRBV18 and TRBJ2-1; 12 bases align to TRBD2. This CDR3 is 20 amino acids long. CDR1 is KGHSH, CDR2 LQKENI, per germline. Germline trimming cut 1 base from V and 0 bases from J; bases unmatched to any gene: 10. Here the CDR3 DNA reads TGTGCCAGCTCACCACTGGTGACTAGCGGGAGTAGGAGCTCCTACAATGAGCAGTTCTTC. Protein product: CASSPLVTSGSRSSYNEQFF.

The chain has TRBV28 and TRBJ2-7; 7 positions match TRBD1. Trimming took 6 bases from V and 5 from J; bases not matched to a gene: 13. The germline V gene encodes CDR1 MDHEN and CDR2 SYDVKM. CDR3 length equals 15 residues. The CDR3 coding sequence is TGTGCCAGCAGCGCAGGGGGAACAGGAAAGGACGAGCAGTACTTC. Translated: CASSAGGTGKDEQYF.

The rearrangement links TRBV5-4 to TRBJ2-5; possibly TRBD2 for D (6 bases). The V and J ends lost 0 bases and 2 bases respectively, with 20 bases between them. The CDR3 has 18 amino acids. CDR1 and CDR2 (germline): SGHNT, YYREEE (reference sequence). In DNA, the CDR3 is TGTGCCAGCAGCTTGGCGTTCACTAGCCCCACCCGACAAGAGACCCAGTACTTC. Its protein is CASSLAFTSPTRQETQYF.

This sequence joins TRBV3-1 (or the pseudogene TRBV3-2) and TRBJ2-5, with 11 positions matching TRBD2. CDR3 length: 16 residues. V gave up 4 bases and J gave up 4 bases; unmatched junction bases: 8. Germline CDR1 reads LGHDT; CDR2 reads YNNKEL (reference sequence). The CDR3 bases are TGTGCCAGCAGCCGGTTAGCGGGAGGGCCGGGAGAGACCCAGTACTTC. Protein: CASSRLAGGPGETQYF.

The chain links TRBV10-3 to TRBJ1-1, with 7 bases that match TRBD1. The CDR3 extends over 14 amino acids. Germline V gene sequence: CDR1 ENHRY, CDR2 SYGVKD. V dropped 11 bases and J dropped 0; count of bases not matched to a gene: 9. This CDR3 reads CASEPTGLNTEAFF. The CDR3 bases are TGTGCCTCAGAGCCGACAGGGCTGAACACTGAAGCTTTCTTT.

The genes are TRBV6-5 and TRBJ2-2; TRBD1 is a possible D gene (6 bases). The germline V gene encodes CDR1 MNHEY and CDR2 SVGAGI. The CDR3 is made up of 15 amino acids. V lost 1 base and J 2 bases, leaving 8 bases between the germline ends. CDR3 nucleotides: TGTGCCAGCAGTTACTGGGGGACAAACACCGGGGAGCTGTTTTTT. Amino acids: CASSYWGTNTGELFF.

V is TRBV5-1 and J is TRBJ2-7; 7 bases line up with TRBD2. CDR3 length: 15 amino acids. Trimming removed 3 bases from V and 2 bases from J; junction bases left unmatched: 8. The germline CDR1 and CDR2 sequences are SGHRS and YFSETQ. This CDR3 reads CASSSALAGAYEQYF. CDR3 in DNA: TGCGCCAGCAGCTCCGCACTGGCGGGGGCCTACGAGCAGTACTTC.

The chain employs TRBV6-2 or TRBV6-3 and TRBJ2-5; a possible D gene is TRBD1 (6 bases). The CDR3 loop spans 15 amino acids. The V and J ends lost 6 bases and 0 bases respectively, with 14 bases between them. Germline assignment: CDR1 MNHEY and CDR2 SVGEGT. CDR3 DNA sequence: TGTGCCAGCAGCTTCGGACAGAAGAACCAAGAGACCCAGTACTTC. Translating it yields CASSFGQKNQETQYF.

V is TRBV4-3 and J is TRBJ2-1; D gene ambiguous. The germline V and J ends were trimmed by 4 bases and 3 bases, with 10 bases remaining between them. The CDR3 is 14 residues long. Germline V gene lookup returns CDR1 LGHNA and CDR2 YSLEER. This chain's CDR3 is CASSPISSYNEQFF. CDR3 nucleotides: TGCGCCAGCAGCCCAATCTCCAGCTACAATGAGCAGTTCTTC.

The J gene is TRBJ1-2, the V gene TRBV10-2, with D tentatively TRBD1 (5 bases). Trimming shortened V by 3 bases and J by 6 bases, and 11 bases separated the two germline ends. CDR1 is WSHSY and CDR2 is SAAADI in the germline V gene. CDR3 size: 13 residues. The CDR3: CASSEDSSNGYTF. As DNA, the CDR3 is TGCGCCAGCAGTGAAGACAGTTCCAATGGCTACACCTTC.

This CDR3 is CASSPDSPYSGNTIYF. Written as DNA, the CDR3 is TGCGCCAGCAGCCCGGACAGTCCTTACTCTGGAAACACCATATATTTT. The V gene is TRBV5-1, the J gene TRBJ1-3, with D possibly matching TRBD1 (6 bases). CDR3 size: 16 residues. The germline V gene encodes CDR1 SGHRS and CDR2 YFSETQ. Trimming pared 4 bases from V and 0 bases from J, leaving 14 bases between.

The CDR3 nucleotides are TGCGCCAGCAGCCAAGGGGTTAGCGGGAGAGTAGAAGAGCAGTACTTC. Amino acid sequence: CASSQGVSGRVEEQYF. The rearrangement links TRBV5-1 to TRBJ2-7; 9 bases match TRBD2. The ends lost 4 bases at V and 7 bases at J; junction bases unmatched: 15. Germline CDR1 is SGHRS and CDR2 is YFSETQ. The CDR3 loop spans 16 amino acids.

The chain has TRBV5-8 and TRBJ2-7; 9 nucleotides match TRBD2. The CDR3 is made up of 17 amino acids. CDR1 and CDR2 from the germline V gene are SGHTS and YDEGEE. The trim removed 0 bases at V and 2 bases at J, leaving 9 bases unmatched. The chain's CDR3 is CASSLAAVSGRTYEQYF. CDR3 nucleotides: TGTGCCAGCAGCTTGGCCGCCGTTAGCGGGAGAACCTACGAGCAGTACTTC.

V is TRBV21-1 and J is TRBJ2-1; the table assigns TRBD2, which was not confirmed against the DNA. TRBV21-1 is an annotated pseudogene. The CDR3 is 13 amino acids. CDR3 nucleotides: TGTGCCAGCAGCAACGGGACTAACAATGAGCAGTTCTTC. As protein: CASSNGTNNEQFF.

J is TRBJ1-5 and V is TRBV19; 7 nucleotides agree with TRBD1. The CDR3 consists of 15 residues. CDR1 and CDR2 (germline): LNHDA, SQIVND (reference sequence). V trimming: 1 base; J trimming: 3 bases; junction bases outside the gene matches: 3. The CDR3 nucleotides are TGTGCCAGTAGTATAGGGGGACAGTTCAATCAGCCCCAGCATTTT. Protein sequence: CASSIGGQFNQPQHF.

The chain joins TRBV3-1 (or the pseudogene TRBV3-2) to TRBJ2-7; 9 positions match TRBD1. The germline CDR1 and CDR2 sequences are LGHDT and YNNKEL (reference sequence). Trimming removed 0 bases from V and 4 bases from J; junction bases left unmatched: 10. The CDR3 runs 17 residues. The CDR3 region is CASSQEKTGTGIYEQYF. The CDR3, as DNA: TGTGCCAGCAGCCAAGAGAAGACCGGGACAGGGATTTACGAGCAGTACTTC.

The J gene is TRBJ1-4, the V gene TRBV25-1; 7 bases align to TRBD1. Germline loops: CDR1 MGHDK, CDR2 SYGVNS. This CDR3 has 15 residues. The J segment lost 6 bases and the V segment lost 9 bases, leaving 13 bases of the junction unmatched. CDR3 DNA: TGTGCCAGTTCCCGACCCCGGGACAGTGATGAAAAACTGTTTTTT. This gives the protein CASSRPRDSDEKLFF.

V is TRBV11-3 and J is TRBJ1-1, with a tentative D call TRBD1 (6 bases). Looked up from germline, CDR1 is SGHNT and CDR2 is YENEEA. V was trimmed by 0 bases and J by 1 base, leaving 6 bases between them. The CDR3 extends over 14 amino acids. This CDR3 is CASSLDRGNTEAFF. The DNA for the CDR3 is TGTGCCAGCAGCTTAGACAGGGGGAACACTGAAGCTTTCTTT.

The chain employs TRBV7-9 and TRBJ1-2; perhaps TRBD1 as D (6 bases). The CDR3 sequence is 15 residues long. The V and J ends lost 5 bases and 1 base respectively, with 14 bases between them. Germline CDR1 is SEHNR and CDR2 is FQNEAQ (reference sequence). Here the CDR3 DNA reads TGTGCCAGCAGCCCAGGGGCAGGATTTAACTATGGCTACACCTTC. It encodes CASSPGAGFNYGYTF.